Each of the 11 T cell receptor beta chains below was sequenced from the same sample in a study of T cells in women clearing cervical HPV infection. Using immunoSEQ multiplex PCR, the repertoire was profiled, and TCRdb retains in-frame clones only, with some absent. The listing contains 45,000 to 50,000 clones. Specimen: blood buffy coat. The source is a woman aged 18 to 75 with a cervical HPV16 infection that either progressed to CIN3+ or cleared (not recorded which).

On this clone itself: The CDR3 goes on 3 residues after the read ends, and that part is filled in from the germline J gene. The chain is built from TRBV19 and TRBJ2-3; D not certain. Trimming cost V 5 bases and J 6 bases, with 9 bases left between them. The CDR3 is 12 residues long. Germline lookup yields CDR1 LNHDA and CDR2 SQIVND (reference sequence). The covered CDR3 bases are TGTGCCAGTAGTTTGTTCAGGGATACG. Translation: CASSLFRDT. The full CDR3 protein reads CASSLFRDTQYF.

CDR3 amino acids: CASSEIQVNQPQHF. Incomplete CDR3 DNA: TGTGCCAGCAGTGAAATACAGGTTAATCAGCCC. This chain uses TRBV6-1 with TRBJ1-5; D perhaps matches TRBD1 (5 bases). The CDR3 is cut off 3 residues early in the read; its end comes from the germline J gene. Germline lookup yields CDR1 MNHNS and CDR2 SASEGT. Between the trimmed V and J ends, which lost 2 bases and 4 bases, there was a span of 9 bases. CDR3 length equals 14 residues.

Comment on this clone: With the read ending 3 residues before the CDR3 end, the germline J gene is used to fill in that end. The chain combines TRBV19 with TRBJ2-3; the D gene is possibly TRBD1 (7 bases). Germline V CDR1 and CDR2: LNHDA, SQIVND (reference sequence). This CDR3 has 14 residues. CDR3 residues: CASSAQGGRGTQYF. Partial CDR3 DNA: TGTGCCAGTAGTGCCCAGGGGGGACGAGGGACG.

Note on this clone: The CDR3 is cut off 3 residues early in the read; its end comes from the germline J gene. V usage is TRBV19 and J usage is TRBJ1-1, with unresolved D. The CDR3 length is 14 residues. The V end lost 4 bases, the J end lost 1 base, and 10 bases lay between the germline ends. Germline V gene sequence: CDR1 LNHDA, CDR2 SQIVND (reference sequence). The CDR3 spells CASSTLEGNTEAFF. Partial CDR3 DNA: TGTGCCAGTAGTACCCTTGAGGGGAACACTGAA.

As concerns this clone: The CDR3 end lies 3 residues beyond the end of the read and is filled in from the germline J gene. This chain connects TRBV19 to TRBJ2-3; tentatively, D is TRBD2 (6 bases). The germline V and J ends were trimmed by 7 bases and 4 bases, with 12 bases remaining between them. This CDR3 is built from 13 residues. Germline V lookup: CDR1 LNHDA, CDR2 SQIVND (reference sequence). The sequenced part of the CDR3 DNA is TGTGCCAGTAAGGTCGGGGGTGCAGATACG. Its protein is CASKVGGADT. The whole CDR3 region reads CASKVGGADTQYF.

As to this clone: The sequenced fragment ends 3 residues before the CDR3 boundary, so the rest is inferred from the germline J gene. The V and J genes are TRBV18 and TRBJ2-5; 8 bases agree with TRBD1. V shed 3 bases, J shed 4 bases, and the junction held 4 bases outside the gene matches. The CDR3 is 14 residues long. Germline V gene data show CDR1 as KGHSH and CDR2 as LQKENI. CDR3 DNA (partial): TGTGCCAGCTCACCCCCAGGGGGCCCAGAGACC. Encoded protein: CASSPPGGPET. The entire CDR3 protein is CASSPPGGPETQYF.

About this clone itself: The read comes to an end 3 residues before the CDR3 does, leaving the germline J gene to fill in the end. The rearrangement links TRBV19 to TRBJ2-3, with 7 bases fitting TRBD1. Germline V CDR1 and CDR2: LNHDA, SQIVND (reference sequence). V trimming: 10 bases; J trimming: 4 bases; junction bases outside the gene matches: 8. This CDR3 region has 13 residues. The CDR3 DNA, read in part, is TGTGCCACCTCGACAGGGTTGGCAGATACG. This gives the protein CATSTGLADT. The whole CDR3 sequence is CATSTGLADTQYF.

A remark on this clone: Sequencing ends 3 residues short of the CDR3 end; the germline J gene provides the rest. J is TRBJ2-5 and V is TRBV7-9; tentatively, D is TRBD1 (5 bases). V gave up 3 bases and J gave up 1 base, with 9 bases separating them. Germline values: CDR1 SEHNR, CDR2 FQNEAQ (reference sequence). This CDR3 is 14 amino acids long. The CDR3 spells CASSFGRAQETQYF. Incomplete CDR3 DNA: TGTGCCAGCAGCTTCGGCAGGGCCCAAGAGACC.

As to this clone: The read terminates 3 residues ahead of where the CDR3 ends, so the germline J gene completes it. The genes are TRBV2 and TRBJ1-3; D ambiguous. CDR3 length: 15 residues. Germline V gives CDR1 SNHLY, CDR2 FYNNEI. V lost 1 base and J 0 bases, leaving 7 bases between the germline ends. The DNA read from the CDR3 is TGTGCCAGCAGTGAAGTTAGGGCCTCTGGAAACACC. It translates to CASSEVRASGNT. The entire CDR3 sequence reads CASSEVRASGNTIYF.

Concerning this clone itself: From the germline J gene comes the end of the CDR3, since the read stops 3 residues before it. V is TRBV30 and J is TRBJ2-3, with D unclear. V gave up 3 bases and J gave up 1 base, with 8 bases separating them. The CDR3 loop spans 13 amino acids. The germline V gene encodes CDR1 GTSNPN and CDR2 SVGIG (reference sequence). The CDR3 spells CAWSNRGTDTQYF. The CDR3 DNA, read in part, is TGTGCCTGGAGCAATAGGGGCACAGATACG.

Of note for this clone: The read ends 3 residues early relative to the CDR3; the germline J gene fills the gap. The chain uses TRBV19 and TRBJ2-3; TRBD2 might be the D (5 bases). This CDR3 is built from 16 residues. Germline CDR1 and CDR2: LNHDA and SQIVND (reference sequence). The CDR3 DNA, read in part, is TGTGCCAGTACCCGGGGAACTGTGATAGGGAATCAGCCG. It specifies CASTRGTVIGNQP. The entire CDR3 protein is CASTRGTVIGNQPQYF. The full variable domain, with the rest looked up from reference TRBV19 and TRBJ2-3, is DGGITQSPKYLFRKEGQNVTLSCEQNLNHDAMYWYRQDPGQGLRLIYYSQIVNDFQKGDIAEGYSVSREKKESFPLTVTSAQKNPTAFYLCASTRGTVIGNQPQYFGPGTRLTVL.